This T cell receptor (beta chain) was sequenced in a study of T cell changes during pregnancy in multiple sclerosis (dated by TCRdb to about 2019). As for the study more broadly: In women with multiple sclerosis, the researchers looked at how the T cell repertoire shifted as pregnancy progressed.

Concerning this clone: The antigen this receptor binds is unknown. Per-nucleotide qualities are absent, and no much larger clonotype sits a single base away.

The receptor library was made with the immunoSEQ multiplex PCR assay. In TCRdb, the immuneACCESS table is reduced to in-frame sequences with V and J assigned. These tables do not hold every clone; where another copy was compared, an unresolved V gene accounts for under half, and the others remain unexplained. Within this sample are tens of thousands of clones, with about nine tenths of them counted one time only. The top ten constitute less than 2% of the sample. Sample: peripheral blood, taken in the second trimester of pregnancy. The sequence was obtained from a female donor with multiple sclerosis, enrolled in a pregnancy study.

The CDR3 is CAISESPGISETQYF. The nucleotide sequence reads TGTGCCATCAGTGAGTCACCAGGCATATCAGAGACCCAGTACTTC. The rearranged chain carries TRBV10-3 and TRBJ2-5; no confident D gene assignment can be made. Sequences ENHRY (CDR1) and SYGVKD (CDR2) are obtained from the germline V gene. Trimming at the junction amounts to 0 bases on V and 4 bases on J, and the germline ends lie 12 bases apart. The cysteine opens and the phenylalanine closes a CDR3 of 15 amino acids. Only CDR3 DNA remains: 45 bases, in frame from the first base.